This T cell receptor (beta chain) originates from a study of blood T cell repertoires in COVID-19. Study in general: COVID-19 samples from acute and convalescent phases originated in the United States, Italy and Spain. In each case, the material was cDNA or gDNA derived from T cells, B-cell-depleted T cells, or PBMCs.

Study processing details: By means of reference gene primer amplification, nucleated cell counts were estimated. This table comes from immunoSEQ multiplex PCR, and its TCRdb copy is limited to in-frame clones, with some not included. V, J and clone size are those of that table, while D and trimming were read from the DNA. Among about 81,000 clones, 91% were seen once, and the ten largest hold 1.5% to 2%. This clone showed up just once. The CDR3 totals 14 residues. V gave up 3 bases and J gave up 4 bases, with 9 bases separating them. Germline V gives CDR1 LNHDA, CDR2 SQIVND (reference sequence). The clonotype was recovered from a woman between 45 and 60 years old in a cohort sampled during active COVID-19. The chain recombines TRBV19 with TRBJ2-2, with a weak D call TRBD1 (6 bases). Sequencing input: peripheral blood. CDR3 residues: CASSIGQITGELFF. In nucleotides, the CDR3 is TGTGCCAGTAGTATCGGACAGATCACCGGGGAGCTGTTTTTT.